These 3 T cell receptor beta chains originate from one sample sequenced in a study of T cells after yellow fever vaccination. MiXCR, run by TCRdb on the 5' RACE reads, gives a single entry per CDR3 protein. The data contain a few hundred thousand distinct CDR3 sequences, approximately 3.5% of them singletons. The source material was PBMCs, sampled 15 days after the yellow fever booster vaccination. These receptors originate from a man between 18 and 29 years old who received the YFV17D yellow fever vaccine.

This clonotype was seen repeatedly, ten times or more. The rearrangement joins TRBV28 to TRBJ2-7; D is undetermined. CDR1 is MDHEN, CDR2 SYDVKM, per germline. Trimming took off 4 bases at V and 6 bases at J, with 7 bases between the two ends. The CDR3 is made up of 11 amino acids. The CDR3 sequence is CASSSSLEQYV. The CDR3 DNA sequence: TGTGCCAGCAGTTCGTCCCTCGAGCAGTACGTC.

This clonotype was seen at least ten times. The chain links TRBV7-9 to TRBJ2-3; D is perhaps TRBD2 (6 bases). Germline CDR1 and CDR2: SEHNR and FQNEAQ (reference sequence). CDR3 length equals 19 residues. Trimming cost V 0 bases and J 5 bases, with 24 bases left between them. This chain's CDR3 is CASSLAGPGVTGERDTQYF. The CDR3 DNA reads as TGTGCCAGCAGCTTAGCGGGCCCCGGGGTGACGGGGGAGAGAGATACGCAGTATTTT.

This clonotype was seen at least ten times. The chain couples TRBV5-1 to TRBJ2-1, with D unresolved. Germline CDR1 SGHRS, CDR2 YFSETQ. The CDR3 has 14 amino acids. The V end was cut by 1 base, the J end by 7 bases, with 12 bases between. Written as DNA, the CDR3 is TGCGCCAGCAGCTTGTCCCCATACGGGAATGAGCAGTTCTTC. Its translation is CASSLSPYGNEQFF.